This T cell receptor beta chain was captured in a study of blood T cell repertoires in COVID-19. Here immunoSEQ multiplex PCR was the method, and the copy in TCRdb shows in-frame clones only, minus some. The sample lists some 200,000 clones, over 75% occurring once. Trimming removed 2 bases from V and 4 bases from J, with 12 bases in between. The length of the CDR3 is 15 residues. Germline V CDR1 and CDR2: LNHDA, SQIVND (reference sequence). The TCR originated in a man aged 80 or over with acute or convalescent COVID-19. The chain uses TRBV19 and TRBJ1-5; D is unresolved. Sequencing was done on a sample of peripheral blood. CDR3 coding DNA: TGTGCCAGTAGTATAACCGCGGGGTCAAATCAGCCCCAGCATTTT. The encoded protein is CASSITAGSNQPQHF.